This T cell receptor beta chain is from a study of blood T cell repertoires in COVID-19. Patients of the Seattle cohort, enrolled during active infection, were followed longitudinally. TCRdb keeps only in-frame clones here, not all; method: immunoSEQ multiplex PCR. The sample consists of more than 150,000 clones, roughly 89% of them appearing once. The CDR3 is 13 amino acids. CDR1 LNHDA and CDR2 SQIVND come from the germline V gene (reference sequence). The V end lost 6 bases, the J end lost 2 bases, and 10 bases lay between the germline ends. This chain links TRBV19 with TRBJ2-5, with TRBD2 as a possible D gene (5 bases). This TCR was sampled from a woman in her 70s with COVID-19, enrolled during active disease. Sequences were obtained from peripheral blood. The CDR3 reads CASSPSLQETQYF. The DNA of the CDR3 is TGTGCCAGTAGCCCTAGCCTGCAAGAGACCCAGTACTTC.